This T cell receptor beta chain was retrieved from a study of CD8 T cells in ankylosing spondylitis. Study results and limitations: There was a TCR beta motif, made of several highly homologous variants, that appeared characteristic of ankylosing spondylitis blood.

For TCR beta, libraries came from quantitative 5'-RACE with molecular barcodes. TCRdb recomputed calls from the 5' RACE reads with MiXCR, one row per CDR3 protein. The table lists under 450,000 distinct CDR3 sequences, more than 15% of them singletons, with under 1.2% in the top ten. Germline CDR1 is DFQATT and CDR2 is SNEGSKA (reference sequence). V lost 2 bases to trimming and J lost 2 bases; unmatched junction nucleotides: 9. The CDR3 loop spans 16 amino acids. A note on this clonotype: The antigen is unknown.

Input material: blood, either unsorted or a sorted T cell fraction (not recorded which). The source of this sequence is a male donor with ankylosing spondylitis. This chain connects TRBV20-1 to TRBJ2-5; TRBD2 aligns across 9 bases. The chain's CDR3 is CSARPVTSGLQETQYF. DNA for the CDR3: TGCAGTGCTAGACCTGTGACTAGCGGACTTCAAGAGACCCAGTACTTC.